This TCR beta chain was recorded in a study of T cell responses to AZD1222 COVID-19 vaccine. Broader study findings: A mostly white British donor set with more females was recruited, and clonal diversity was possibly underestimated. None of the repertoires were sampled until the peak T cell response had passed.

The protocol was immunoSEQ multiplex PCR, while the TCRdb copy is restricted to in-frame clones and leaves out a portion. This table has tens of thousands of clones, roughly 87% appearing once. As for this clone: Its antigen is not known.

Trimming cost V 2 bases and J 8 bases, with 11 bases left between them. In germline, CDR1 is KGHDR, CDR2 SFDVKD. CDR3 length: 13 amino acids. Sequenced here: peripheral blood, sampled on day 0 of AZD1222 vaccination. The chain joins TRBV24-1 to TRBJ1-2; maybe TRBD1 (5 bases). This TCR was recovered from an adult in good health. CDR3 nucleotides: TGTGCCACCAGTGATTCAGGGTTCGGCGGCTACACCTTC. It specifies CATSDSGFGGYTF.